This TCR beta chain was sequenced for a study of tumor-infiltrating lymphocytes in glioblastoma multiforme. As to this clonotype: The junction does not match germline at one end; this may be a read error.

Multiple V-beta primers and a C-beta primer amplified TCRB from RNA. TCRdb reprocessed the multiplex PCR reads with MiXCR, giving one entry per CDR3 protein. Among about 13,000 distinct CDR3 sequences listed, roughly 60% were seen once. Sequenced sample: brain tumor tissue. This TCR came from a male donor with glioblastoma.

The DNA of the CDR3 is TGCGCCAGCCAAAACCCGGGATTTGGGGTTTCACCCCTCCATTTT. Encoded protein: CASQNPGFGVSPLHF. V is TRBV4-1 and J is TRBJ1-6, with D unclear. CDR3 length: 15 amino acids. CDR1 and CDR2 from the germline V gene are MGHRA and YSYEKL.